One T cell receptor (beta chain) is described in this entry. In the study's own analysis: The authors estimated nucleated cell counts from reference gene primer amplification. Generated by immunoSEQ multiplex PCR, the TCRdb table keeps only in-frame clones and is missing some. V and J calls and clone size come straight from that table; D and trimming were deduced from the DNA. The sample records roughly 70,000 clones, 91% being singletons. V lost 11 bases to trimming and J lost 8 bases, with 24 bases between them. The CDR3 covers 14 residues. Germline V gene lookup returns CDR1 MNHNY and CDR2 SVGAGI (reference sequence). This record belongs to a study of blood T cell repertoires in COVID-19. About the study: The samples span acute and convalescent COVID-19 from the United States, Italy and Spain. Sample material is recorded as cDNA or gDNA derived from T cells, B-cell-depleted T cells, or PBMCs.

This TCR derives from a human donor in a cohort sampled during active COVID-19. Sequencing used peripheral blood. The chain has TRBV6-6 and TRBJ1-2; TRBD1 might be the D (6 bases). The CDR3 nucleotides are TGTGCCGCATTCCTAGGGGGTATCTCCGCCGGCTACACCTTC. It specifies CAAFLGGISAGYTF.